The 23 T cell receptor beta chains given below trace back to one sample, sequenced in a study of spatial heterogeneity in lung cancer. One entry per CDR3 protein, called by TCRdb with MiXCR from the 5' RACE reads. Of just under 5,500 distinct CDR3 sequences listed, around 5% are singletons. Time point noted: sample taken at primary tumor resection. Sequenced material: normal lung tissue next to the tumor, taken at surgery. Every receptor here comes from a female donor with early-stage non-small cell lung cancer.

This clonotype was detected many times. As DNA, the CDR3 is TGTGCCAGCAGCCCACAGGGGGTTGATTCACCCCTCCACTTT. Translated: CASSPQGVDSPLHF. This chain links TRBV7-9 with TRBJ1-6; 8 bases align to TRBD1. The V gene's germline CDR1 is SEHNR and CDR2 FQNEAQ (reference sequence). Losses at the gene ends were 5 bases for V and 8 bases for J; bases not matched to a gene: 5. This CDR3 is 14 amino acids long.

This chain uses TRBV7-3 with TRBJ2-1; no clear D gene. Trimming cost V 5 bases and J 2 bases, with 10 bases left between them. This CDR3 spans 14 amino acids. Germline CDR1 is SGHTA and CDR2 is FQGTGA. CDR3 coding DNA: TGTGCCAGCAGCAGGGTTGGGGCCTACAATGAGCAGTTCTTC. It is translated as CASSRVGAYNEQFF.

This clonotype is classed as medium-sized. The chain uses TRBV20-1 and TRBJ2-2; 11 bases align to TRBD2. The trim removed 2 bases at V and 3 bases at J, leaving 2 bases unmatched. Germline V gene sequence: CDR1 DFQATT, CDR2 SNEGSKA (reference sequence). This CDR3 has 15 amino acids. As DNA, the CDR3 is TGCAGTGCTAGAAATAGCGGGAGGGACACCGGGGAGCTGTTTTTT. It specifies CSARNSGRDTGELFF.

This clonotype is medium-sized (0.01 to 0.1%) by share. As DNA, the CDR3 is TGTGCCAGCAGTGAGCCCCCGTACACTTCCCAGGCTTACAATCAGCCCCAGCATTTT. Translated: CASSEPPYTSQAYNQPQHF. V is TRBV2 and J is TRBJ1-5; D call uncertain. This CDR3 is 19 amino acids long. Trimming left V 3 bases short and J 3 bases short, with 24 bases between. CDR1 SNHLY and CDR2 FYNNEI come from the germline V gene.

This clonotype has a count of ten or more. This chain links TRBV12-5 with TRBJ1-1; no reliable D call. Germline-derived CDR1 and CDR2 are LGHNT and FRNRAP. The V end lost 0 bases, the J end lost 11 bases, and 13 bases lay between the germline ends. The CDR3 covers 13 residues. CDR3 in DNA: TGTGCTAGTGGTTTGGTACCCGGTGAGAATGCTTTCTTT. Its protein is CASGLVPGENAFF. The full variable domain, in which reference TRBV12-5 and TRBJ1-1 provide the parts outside the CDR3, is DARVTQTPRHKVTEMGQEVTMRCQPILGHNTVFWYRQTMMQGLELLAYFRNRAPLDDSGMPKDRFSAEMPDATLATLKIQPSEPRDSAVYFCASGLVPGENAFFGQGTRLTVV.

This clonotype is categorized as medium-sized. The chain recombines TRBV7-2 with TRBJ1-4; 9 positions agree with TRBD1. The CDR3 covers 14 residues. The trim removed 5 bases at V and 7 bases at J, leaving 5 bases unmatched. CDR1 is SGHTA and CDR2 is FQGNSA in the germline V gene. The CDR3 nucleotides are TGTGCCAGCAGCCGGGGACAGGGCGTTGAAAAACTGTTTTTT. Protein product: CASSRGQGVEKLFF.

This clonotype has ten or more counts. This chain links TRBV7-3 with TRBJ2-6, with 8 bases matching TRBD1. The CDR3 runs 18 residues. The germline CDR1 and CDR2 sequences are SGHTA and FQGTGA. V lost 1 base to trimming and J lost 2 bases; unmatched junction nucleotides: 7. CDR3 DNA sequence: TGTGCCAGCAGCTTAAACCCGCCGGACAGGGCTGGGGCCAACGTCCTGACTTTC. Translation gives CASSLNPPDRAGANVLTF.

In its sample, this clonotype is medium-sized (0.01 to 0.1%). The chain uses TRBV5-1 and TRBJ2-3; D perhaps matches TRBD1 (6 bases). CDR1 and CDR2 from the germline V gene are SGHRS and YFSETQ. The CDR3 covers 15 residues. Trimming pared 2 bases from V and 0 bases from J, leaving 10 bases between. The CDR3 region is CASSLTGTSTDTQYF. The CDR3 DNA reads TGCGCCAGCAGCTTAACCGGGACAAGCACAGATACGCAGTATTTT.

This clonotype was observed at least ten times. The chain has TRBV7-2 and TRBJ2-5, with D possibly being TRBD2 (5 bases). Germline loops: CDR1 SGHTA, CDR2 FQGNSA. The CDR3 runs 15 residues. V was shortened by 5 bases and J by 5 bases, with 18 bases between the two germline ends. The CDR3 nucleotides read TGTGCCAGCAGCCCAGGACTCGGCGGGTACGAGACCCAGTACTTC. Its translation is CASSPGLGGYETQYF.

This clonotype was counted ten times or more. This chain joins TRBV6-5 and TRBJ1-1; tentative D call: TRBD1 (5 bases). Germline CDR1 and CDR2: MNHEY and SVGAGI. This CDR3 has 12 amino acids. Trimming shortened V by 6 bases and J by 9 bases, and 14 bases separated the two germline ends. CDR3 residues: CASSPSGRKAFF. CDR3 DNA: TGTGCCAGCAGCCCTTCGGGGCGAAAAGCTTTCTTT.

Ten or more counts support this clonotype. The chain links TRBV7-2 to TRBJ2-7; 9 bases fit TRBD1. Looked up from germline, CDR1 is SGHTA and CDR2 is FQGNSA. The CDR3 is made up of 16 amino acids. The ends lost 5 bases at V and 7 bases at J; junction bases unmatched: 15. The CDR3 region has the DNA TGTGCCAGCAGCCCCGCCCTGGGACAGGGAGGAGGAGAGCAGTACTTC. Protein product: CASSPALGQGGGEQYF.

This clonotype appeared a few times. The J gene is TRBJ1-2, the V gene TRBV18; perhaps TRBD1 as D (5 bases). Trimming cost V 2 bases and J 2 bases, with 9 bases left between them. Germline lookup yields CDR1 KGHSH and CDR2 LQKENI. The CDR3 spans 14 residues. The CDR3 here is CASSPTGSNYGYTF. CDR3 sequence (DNA): TGTGCCAGCTCACCAACAGGTTCCAACTATGGCTACACCTTC.

This clonotype was picked up a small number of times. J is TRBJ2-2 and V is TRBV29-1, with 8 bases that match TRBD1. CDR3 length: 15 amino acids. J was trimmed by 0 bases and V by 5 bases; bases with no gene match: 5. Germline V CDR1 and CDR2: SQVTM, ANQGSEA. The CDR3 DNA reads as TGCAGCGTTTCAGGGGGCGCCGCGAACACCGGGGAGCTGTTTTTT. Translating gives CSVSGGAANTGELFF.

This clonotype qualifies as medium-sized. The chain has TRBV4-2 and TRBJ2-1; TRBD1 agrees at 7 bases. V gave up 2 bases and J gave up 7 bases; unmatched junction bases: 5. This CDR3 contains 14 residues. Germline loops: CDR1 LGHNA, CDR2 YNFKEQ. CDR3 amino acids: CASSQPQGLNEQFF. For the CDR3, the DNA is TGTGCCAGCAGCCAACCACAGGGGTTGAATGAGCAGTTCTTC.

The chain has TRBV7-3 and TRBJ2-3; 14 bases match TRBD2. The CDR3 has 16 residues. Per germline, CDR1 SGHTA and CDR2 FQGTGA. The V gene end was trimmed by 5 bases and the J gene end by 4 bases; junction bases not matched to a gene: 5. CDR3 sequence: CASSTGLAGGSDTQYF. In DNA, the CDR3 is TGTGCCAGCAGCACCGGACTAGCGGGAGGATCAGATACGCAGTATTTT.

This clonotype counts as medium-sized (0.01 to 0.1%). V is TRBV25-1 and J is TRBJ2-4, with 9 positions matching TRBD2. Germline values: CDR1 MGHDK, CDR2 SYGVNS. CDR3 length: 16 residues. Trimming at V came to 3 bases and at J to 6 bases, leaving 9 bases not matched to a gene. DNA of the CDR3: TGTGCCAGCAGTGATTCTGGTAGCGGGGGAGGAAACATTCAGTACTTC. This translates into CASSDSGSGGGNIQYF.

The sample holds a few counts of this clonotype. The chain recombines TRBV4-1 with TRBJ2-1, with a weak D call TRBD1 (5 bases). The V and J ends lost 0 bases and 0 bases respectively, with 15 bases between them. CDR3 length: 18 amino acids. Germline V gene lookup returns CDR1 MGHRA and CDR2 YSYEKL. For the CDR3, the DNA is TGCGCCAGCAGCCAAGAATCGCAGGACCAGGGCTCCTACAATGAGCAGTTCTTC. It yields the protein CASSQESQDQGSYNEQFF.

This clonotype is medium-sized by share. The chain combines TRBV28 with TRBJ2-7; 7 nucleotides agree with TRBD2. Germline CDR1 reads MDHEN; CDR2 reads SYDVKM. With 6 bases clipped from V and 1 base from J, the junction kept 15 bases outside the gene matches. CDR3 size: 17 residues. DNA of the CDR3: TGTGCCAGCAGCTCGTTCTGGGGGGGGGACCGTTCCTACGAGCAGTACTTC. This gives the protein CASSSFWGGDRSYEQYF.

This clonotype is classed as medium-sized. This rearrangement joins TRBV29-1 to TRBJ1-2, with no clear D. CDR1 SQVTM and CDR2 ANQGSEA come from the germline V gene. V was shortened by 5 bases and J by 8 bases, with 12 bases between the two germline ends. The CDR3 is 11 residues long. The CDR3 protein is CSVYPTRGYTF. The CDR3, as DNA: TGCAGCGTTTACCCGACCCGGGGCTACACCTTC.

This clonotype was seen repeatedly, ten times or more. The rearrangement links TRBV19 to TRBJ1-2; TRBD1 is a possible D gene (5 bases). V was clipped by 8 bases and J by 6 bases, with 22 bases between them. The CDR3 is 15 residues long. CDR1 and CDR2 (germline): LNHDA, SQIVND (reference sequence). CDR3 sequence: CASAVVGTSRHGYTF. The DNA for the CDR3 is TGTGCCAGTGCCGTCGTGGGGACCTCAAGGCATGGCTACACCTTC.

This clonotype was seen more than once but under ten times. J is TRBJ2-7 and V is TRBV6-6, with 9 nucleotides matching TRBD1. This CDR3 spans 15 amino acids. Trimming removed 6 bases from V and 6 bases from J; junction bases left unmatched: 12. The germline V gene encodes CDR1 MNHNY and CDR2 SVGAGI (reference sequence). CDR3 DNA sequence: TGTGCCAGCAGCCTCCCGGACAGGGGAAGGAGCGAGCAGTACTTC. This codes for CASSLPDRGRSEQYF.

The chain combines TRBV20-1 with TRBJ2-7; D is uncertain. CDR1 is DFQATT and CDR2 is SNEGSKA in the germline V gene (reference sequence). The V end lost 6 bases, the J end lost 6 bases, and 9 bases lay between the germline ends. CDR3 length: 10 residues. The CDR3 DNA follows: TGCAGTGCGCAAGATGTCGAGCAGTACTTC. Translation gives CSAQDVEQYF.

This clonotype was seen repeatedly, ten times or more. The chain carries TRBV20-1 and TRBJ2-1; 12 bases align to TRBD2. Germline V gene sequence: CDR1 DFQATT, CDR2 SNEGSKA (reference sequence). The V gene end was trimmed by 6 bases and the J gene end by 8 bases; junction bases not matched to a gene: 11. The CDR3 is 15 residues long. In DNA form, the CDR3 reads TGCAGTGCCCCGAGGGCTAGCGGGAGGGCTGATGAGCAGTTCTTC. Protein product: CSAPRASGRADEQFF.